This passage covers 21 T cell receptor beta chains from one sample sequenced in a study of regulatory T cells in long-lasting Graves disease. Through Arm-PCR of CDR3 regions and iRepertoire HTBI primers, TCR beta libraries were built. Each CDR3 protein gets one entry after TCRdb re-called the multiplex PCR reads with MiXCR. Here the sample spans 300,000 to 450,000 distinct CDR3 sequences, about 16% being singletons. Time point here: newly diagnosed GD, antithyroid drugs for less than 3 months. PBMCs were the source of the RNA used for TCR sequencing. Sequences were derived from peripheral blood mononuclear cells (PBMCs), sampled at new diagnosis, from a patient treated with antithyroid drugs. These receptor sequences come from a female donor with Graves disease.

This clonotype was picked up many times. This chain uses TRBV20-1 with TRBJ1-1; TRBD1 might be the D (5 bases). The germline V gene encodes CDR1 DFQATT and CDR2 SNEGSKA (reference sequence). CDR3 size: 14 residues. Trimming removed 6 bases from V and 2 bases from J, with 16 bases in between. The CDR3 nucleotides are TGCAGTGCCTCCCTTGGGGGAGAAAACACTGAAGCTTTCTTT. It translates to CSASLGGENTEAFF.

In this sample, this clonotype turned up many times. The chain couples TRBV7-2 to TRBJ2-3, with 8 bases that match TRBD1. Germline CDR1 and CDR2: SGHTA and FQGNSA. The CDR3 is 19 residues long. After removal of 8 bases from V and 7 bases from J, the junction contained 26 bases not matched to a gene. The CDR3 bases are TGTGCCAGCGGAGTCCACCTGGCCAGAAGGGACAGGCCTGGGAATACGCAGTATTTT. This encodes CASGVHLARRDRPGNTQYF.

This clonotype was counted at least ten times. The rearrangement joins TRBV11-3 to TRBJ2-2, with TRBD2 identical over 8 bases. After removal of 2 bases from V and 5 bases from J, the junction contained 10 bases not matched to a gene. This CDR3 has 17 residues. Germline loops: CDR1 SGHNT, CDR2 YENEEA. The DNA of the CDR3 is TGTGCCAGCAGCTTATACCCCACTCCGGGGGGGACCGGGGAGCTGTTTTTT. Residues: CASSLYPTPGGTGELFF.

This clonotype was seen repeatedly, ten times or more. V and J are TRBV24-1 and TRBJ1-5; tentatively, D is TRBD1 (5 bases). Germline CDR1 is KGHDR and CDR2 is SFDVKD. With 9 bases removed from V and 4 bases from J, the gap between germline ends came to 18 bases. The CDR3 covers 15 residues. The CDR3 protein is CATRQGVLGNQPQHF. CDR3 nucleotide sequence: TGTGCCACCCGGCAGGGAGTATTGGGGAATCAGCCCCAGCATTTT.

This clonotype was seen repeatedly, ten times or more. The V and J genes are TRBV15 and TRBJ2-5; TRBD2 matches 8 bases. V was clipped by 5 bases and J by 5 bases; unmatched bases: 10. Germline V gives CDR1 LNHNV, CDR2 YYDKDF (reference sequence). The CDR3 length is 15 residues. Here the CDR3 reads CATSRFSGESETQYF. The CDR3 region has the DNA TGTGCCACCAGCCGGTTTAGCGGGGAATCGGAGACCCAGTACTTC.

In this sample, this clonotype turned up many times. The chain couples TRBV3-1 to TRBJ2-7; D not resolved. V lost 1 base and J 3 bases, leaving 7 bases between the germline ends. Per germline, CDR1 LGHDT and CDR2 YNNKEL (reference sequence). This CDR3 region has 13 residues. The CDR3 loop is CASSQVEDYEQYF. The CDR3 DNA sequence: TGTGCCAGCAGCCAAGTAGAGGACTACGAGCAGTACTTC.

This clonotype was seen ten or more times. The rearrangement links TRBV3-1 to TRBJ2-5, with a tentative D call TRBD1 (5 bases). Looked up from germline, CDR1 is LGHDT and CDR2 is YNNKEL (reference sequence). CDR3 length: 14 amino acids. Trimming removed 2 bases at V and 2 bases at J, with 9 bases between. The CDR3 is CASSQSGIQETQYF. The CDR3 DNA reads TGTGCCAGCAGCCAATCAGGGATACAAGAGACCCAGTACTTC.

This clonotype appeared a few times. This chain connects TRBV10-3 to TRBJ2-3; 9 bases match TRBD1. Per the germline V gene, CDR1 is ENHRY and CDR2 is SYGVKD. V lost 6 bases and J lost 5; bases outside the gene matches: 6. The CDR3 extends over 14 amino acids. This CDR3 reads CAISDRGREDTQYF. CDR3 in DNA: TGTGCCATCAGCGACAGGGGGAGGGAAGATACGCAGTATTTT.

As to this clonotype: A much larger clonotype is one base distant, so this may be a read error. The chain has TRBV28 and TRBJ1-2; no clear D. This CDR3 has 13 residues. Germline V CDR1 and CDR2: MDHEN, SYDVKM. The CDR3 loop reads CASSSGLGYDYTF. CDR3 coding DNA: TGTGCCAGCAGTTCGGGCTTAGGCTATGACTACACCTTC.

V gene TRBV6-5 combines with J gene TRBJ2-7, with D possibly being TRBD1 (6 bases). The CDR3 is made up of 14 amino acids. Trimming shortened V by 2 bases and J by 3 bases, and 11 bases separated the two germline ends. In germline, CDR1 is MNHEY, CDR2 SVGAGI. The CDR3 nucleotides are TGTGCCAGCAGTTACGGGGGCCGCCACTACGAGCAGTACTTC. Amino acids: CASSYGGRHYEQYF.

The chain links TRBV28 to TRBJ2-3; 7 nucleotides agree with TRBD1. V trimming: 10 bases; J trimming: 4 bases; junction bases outside the gene matches: 8. Germline V CDR1 and CDR2: MDHEN, SYDVKM. This CDR3 is 13 amino acids long. CDR3 sequence (DNA): TGTGCCACCCTACAGGGGCGCTCAGATACGCAGTATTTT. It encodes CATLQGRSDTQYF.

This clonotype was recorded many times. The V and J genes are TRBV10-3 and TRBJ2-1; 11 nucleotides match TRBD1. The CDR3 length is 16 residues. Germline loops: CDR1 ENHRY, CDR2 SYGVKD. Trimming removed 2 bases from V and 10 bases from J; junction bases left unmatched: 10. CDR3 loop: CAISELWTGGAKEQFF. The CDR3 bases are TGTGCCATCAGTGAGCTCTGGACAGGGGGCGCGAAGGAGCAGTTCTTC.

The chain uses TRBV4-3 and TRBJ2-7; TRBD2 aligns across 7 bases. Germline loops: CDR1 LGHNA, CDR2 YSLEER. This CDR3 has 16 amino acids. Trimming cost V 0 bases and J 0 bases; bases outside gene matches: 5. The CDR3 loop reads CASSQDWSGNSYEQYF. The CDR3 DNA reads as TGCGCCAGCAGCCAAGATTGGAGCGGGAACTCCTACGAGCAGTACTTC.

There are many counts of this clonotype. The chain recombines TRBV11-3 with TRBJ1-1; D remains unclear. CDR1 and CDR2 from the germline V gene are SGHNT and YENEEA. The CDR3 loop spans 14 amino acids. V was pared by 2 bases and J by 3 bases, with 10 bases between. CDR3 amino acids: CASSLLWGDTEAFF. The CDR3 DNA reads as TGTGCCAGCAGCTTATTATGGGGTGACACTGAAGCTTTCTTT.

This clonotype has at least ten counts. This sequence joins TRBV10-3 and TRBJ2-3, with D possibly matching TRBD2 (5 bases). This CDR3 has 14 amino acids. Germline CDR1 reads ENHRY; CDR2 reads SYGVKD. The V end lost 2 bases, the J end lost 2 bases, and 8 bases lay between the germline ends. The CDR3 coding sequence is TGTGCCATCAGTGAGCGGGGAAACACAGATACGCAGTATTTT. Amino acids: CAISERGNTDTQYF.

This clonotype was seen repeatedly, ten times or more. The gene calls are TRBV12-3 or TRBV12-4 and TRBJ2-2, with 7 bases fitting TRBD2. The length of the CDR3 is 15 residues. The ends lost 5 bases at V and 9 bases at J; junction bases unmatched: 12. CDR3 sequence: CASSPQQSGTRELFF. The CDR3 DNA is TGTGCCAGCAGTCCACAACAGAGCGGGACCAGGGAGCTGTTTTTT.

Many counts were recorded for this clonotype. The chain has TRBV27 and TRBJ2-7; TRBD1 is a possible D gene (6 bases). Deletions cut 6 bases from V and 2 bases from J, with 11 bases between. Germline CDR1 and CDR2: MNHEY and SMNVEV (reference sequence). The CDR3 is made up of 13 amino acids. The CDR3 loop is CASSSGETYEQYF. The CDR3 DNA reads TGTGCCAGCAGCTCAGGGGAGACCTACGAGCAGTACTTC.

At least ten counts were recorded for this clonotype. V gene TRBV27 combines with J gene TRBJ2-7, with D perhaps matching TRBD2 (5 bases). CDR1 and CDR2 (germline): MNHEY, SMNVEV (reference sequence). This CDR3 has 14 residues. The V and J ends lost 6 bases and 5 bases respectively, with 17 bases between them. CDR3 in DNA: TGTGCCAGCAGCTTAAAAACGGGGTGGGACGAGCAGTACTTC. It yields the protein CASSLKTGWDEQYF.

This clonotype has a handful of counts. DNA of the CDR3: TGCGCCAGCAGCCAAGTCCCGGGACACACGAACACTGAAGCTTTCTTT. It encodes CASSQVPGHTNTEAFF. The chain employs TRBV4-1 and TRBJ1-1; D might be TRBD1 (6 bases). The germline gives CDR1 MGHRA, CDR2 YSYEKL. V dropped 1 base and J dropped 1 base, with 13 bases sitting between them. The CDR3 has 16 amino acids.

The sample holds many counts of this clonotype. The chain recombines TRBV20-1 with TRBJ2-7; no firm D call. This CDR3 has 14 residues. Trimming cost V 6 bases and J 2 bases, with 17 bases left between them. CDR1 is DFQATT, CDR2 SNEGSKA, per germline (reference sequence). The CDR3 protein is CSAQRLRMTYEQYF. The CDR3 DNA follows: TGCAGTGCCCAAAGGCTCCGAATGACCTACGAGCAGTACTTC.

This clonotype was recorded at least ten times. This sequence joins TRBV5-1 and TRBJ1-2; 7 nucleotides align to TRBD1. The length of the CDR3 is 13 residues. Germline V gene sequence: CDR1 SGHRS, CDR2 YFSETQ. J gave up 10 bases and V 1 base, and 7 bases lay outside the gene matches. The CDR3 region has the DNA TGCGCCAGCAGCTTGACAGGGGACAGCTACTACACCTTC. It yields the protein CASSLTGDSYYTF.